What follows describes a single T cell receptor beta chain. Antigen: not known. This sample was included in a study of beta chain features in type 1 diabetes. The isolated RNA, all of it, was reverse transcribed, so expressed TCRB transcripts were what got sequenced. Assay: immunoSEQ multiplex PCR; the TCRdb copy retains only in-frame clones and omits some. The sample has some 660,000 clones, over 12% seen once. The CDR3 runs 11 residues. Germline CDR1 SQVTM, CDR2 ANQGSEA. With 7 bases removed from V and 5 bases from J, the gap between germline ends came to 12 bases. General study findings and limits: Significant though moderate, a shortening of TCRB CDR3s appeared in all four CD4+ subsets of Type 1 diabetes patients.

The sequence was collected from a man between 18 and 35 years old with type 1 diabetes. The V and J genes are TRBV29-1 and TRBJ2-7; D unresolved. Sequenced: naive CD4+ T cells from blood. CDR3: CSARRVNEQYF. The CDR3 DNA reads TGCAGCGCCCGGAGAGTCAACGAGCAGTACTTC.